A selection of T cell receptor beta chains follows, all from one sample in a study of cytomegalovirus exposure and HLA in healthy donors. Clones were sequenced by immunoSEQ multiplex PCR, and TCRdb holds only the in-frame ones, with some missing. The table has 90,000 to 150,000 clones, roughly nine tenths seen once; the top ten hold around 4.5%. Sequencing input: PBMCs. The receptors were gathered from a young man in good health and CMV-seropositive. The conserved cysteine and the conserved F or W are not part of the CDR3 here.

CDR3 length: 13; V gene: TRBV4-3; J gene: TRBJ2-1; CDR3 protein: ASSATSGGNNEQF
CDR3 length: 14; V gene: TRBV11-2; J gene: TRBJ1-2; CDR3 protein: APQRVGRGPYYGYT
CDR3 length: 10; V gene: TRBV27; J gene: TRBJ1-1; CDR3 protein: ASSNRQGARF
CDR3 length: 10; V gene: TRBV27; J gene: TRBJ1-2; CDR3 protein: ASFDGDYGYT
CDR3 length: 13; V gene: TRBV7-9; J gene: TRBJ1-2; CDR3 protein: ASSSQGRRIYGYT
CDR3 length: 14; V gene: TRBV5-1; J gene: TRBJ2-3; CDR3 protein: ASSSQTSAGTDTQY
CDR3 length: 10; V gene: TRBV7-8; J gene: TRBJ1-1; CDR3 protein: ASSPRRSEAF
CDR3 length: 15; V gene: TRBV2; J gene: TRBJ1-1; CDR3 protein: ASTKHLRDSKNTEAF
CDR3 length: 12; V gene: TRBV6-1; J gene: TRBJ1-2; CDR3 protein: ASSEARRLYGYT
CDR3 length: 12; V gene: TRBV6-1; J gene: TRBJ1-1; CDR3 protein: ASILEGASTEAF
CDR3 length: 12; V gene: TRBV6-5; J gene: TRBJ1-1; CDR3 protein: ASRPQGMNTEAF
CDR3 length: 11; V gene: TRBV7-9; J gene: TRBJ1-1; CDR3 protein: ASSRGMNTEAF
CDR3 length: 11; V gene: TRBV7-6; J gene: TRBJ1-1; CDR3 protein: ASSRQGATEAF
CDR3 length: 14; V gene: TRBV4-1; J gene: TRBJ2-1; CDR3 protein: ASSQDQRSPYNEQF
CDR3 length: 11; V gene: TRBV5-4; J gene: TRBJ1-1; CDR3 protein: ASSIQEGARAF
CDR3 length: 12; V gene: TRBV6-5; J gene: TRBJ1-5; CDR3 protein: ASSPGGGNQPQH
CDR3 length: 11; V gene: TRBV19; J gene: TRBJ2-7; CDR3 protein: ASSLAGTYEQY
CDR3 length: 12; V gene: TRBV27; J gene: TRBJ1-1; CDR3 protein: ASSLGTMNTEAF
CDR3 length: 12; V gene: TRBV27; J gene: TRBJ2-3; CDR3 protein: ASSWTGGTDTQY
CDR3 length: 12; V gene: TRBV25-1; J gene: TRBJ1-4; CDR3 protein: ASTVTGINEKLF
CDR3 length: 15; V gene: TRBV7-2; J gene: TRBJ2-3; CDR3 protein: ASSLAVAGIGTDTQY
CDR3 length: 14; V gene: TRBV27; J gene: TRBJ1-2; CDR3 protein: ASSSSGQGMYYGYT
CDR3 length: 12; V gene: TRBV2; J gene: TRBJ1-2; CDR3 protein: ASSGDSSNYGYT
CDR3 length: 11; V gene: TRBV25-1; J gene: TRBJ2-1; CDR3 protein: ASSWTGGNEQF
CDR3 length: 11; V gene: TRBV19; J gene: TRBJ2-3; CDR3 protein: ATRVGSTDTQY
CDR3 length: 14; V gene: TRBV7-9; J gene: TRBJ1-2; CDR3 protein: ASSPRVLGTIYGYT
CDR3 length: 12; V gene: TRBV19; J gene: TRBJ1-5; CDR3 protein: ATWAQGRNQPQH
CDR3 length: 12; V gene: TRBV11-2; J gene: TRBJ2-5; CDR3 protein: ASSADREGETQY
CDR3 length: 13; V gene: TRBV6-1; J gene: TRBJ1-1; CDR3 protein: ASSEAGVLNTEAF